The rows below give T cell receptor beta chains drawn from one sample of a study of cytomegalovirus exposure and HLA in healthy donors. TCRdb's copy holds only in-frame clones and misses some; the assay was immunoSEQ multiplex PCR. The sample holds 150,000 to 200,000 clones, around two thirds seen once. The material sequenced was PBMCs. The source is a man in his thirties or forties in good health and CMV-seropositive. CDR3s include the opening cysteine and the closing phenylalanine or tryptophan. D genes are given only for firm matches. For some rows the clone size is stated as once, few or many, or as a class when expanded; others skip it.

V gene,clone size,D gene,J gene,CDR3 protein,CDR3 DNA
TRBV6-1,.,.,TRBJ1-2,CASSAEINNYGYTF,TGTGCCAGCAGTGCGGAGATTAATAACTATGGCTACACCTTC
TRBV2,few,TRBD2,TRBJ2-2,CALGASGTGELFF,TGTGCCCTAGGGGCTAGCGGGACCGGGGAGCTGTTTTTT
TRBV2,.,.,TRBJ2-5,CASSDRGLRETQYF,TGTGCCAGCAGTGACCGGGGGTTGCGAGAGACCCAGTACTTC
TRBV19,.,.,TRBJ2-7,CASSLQGGEQYF,TGTGCCAGCAGTCTCCAGGGTGGCGAGCAGTACTTC
TRBV11-2,few,.,TRBJ2-5,CASSLDLTGNSETQYF,TGTGCCAGCAGCTTAGATCTGACAGGAAATTCCGAGACCCAGTACTTC
TRBV19,.,.,TRBJ2-7,CASSIGGSGREQYF,TGTGCCAGTAGTATAGGCGGTAGCGGACGCGAGCAGTACTTC
TRBV19,.,TRBD2,TRBJ2-1,CAGEHTGGGSYNEQFF,TGTGCCGGCGAGCATACGGGGGGGGGCTCCTACAATGAGCAGTTCTTC
TRBV7-9,once,.,TRBJ2-2,CASSVRQAHSGELFF,TGTGCCAGCAGCGTCCGACAGGCCCACTCCGGGGAGCTGTTTTTT
TRBV13,.,.,TRBJ1-2,CASSLGGLDGYTF,TGTGCCAGCAGCTTAGGGGGACTTGATGGCTACACCTTC
TRBV5-1,.,TRBD1,TRBJ2-7,CASSYTSGTGVYEQYF,TGCGCCAGCAGCTACACTTCCGGGACAGGCGTCTACGAGCAGTACTTC
TRBV6-1,.,TRBD1,TRBJ1-2,CASGRQGSDYGYTF,TGTGCCAGCGGTAGACAGGGTTCGGACTATGGCTACACCTTC